These 28 T cell receptor beta chains were sequenced from one sample in a study of OX40 agonist ivuxolimab in advanced cancers. Clones were sequenced by immunoSEQ multiplex PCR, and TCRdb holds only the in-frame ones, with some missing. The table lists around 31,000 clones, approximately 90% of them singletons. The sample in question was CD4+ or CD8+ T cells sorted from blood, obtained in a trial of the OX40 agonist ivuxolimab. These receptor sequences come from an adult with an advanced solid tumor such as melanoma, head and neck, liver or kidney cancer.

The chain employs TRBV28 and TRBJ1-1, with 9 bases lining up with TRBD1. The CDR3 has 19 residues. CDR1 MDHEN and CDR2 SYDVKM come from the germline V gene. Trimming cost V 1 base and J 4 bases; bases outside gene matches: 16. In DNA form, the CDR3 reads TGTGCCAGCAGTTTATCCCTCGGGACAGGGTTCTTGAGTGGCACTGAAGCTTTCTTT. Translated, it gives CASSLSLGTGFLSGTEAFF.

This clone has just a few counts. This sequence joins TRBV6-4 and TRBJ2-3; 9 nucleotides line up with TRBD2. The V gene's germline CDR1 is MRHNA and CDR2 SNTAGT. CDR3 length: 16 residues. After removal of 3 bases from V and 4 bases from J, the junction contained 8 bases not matched to a gene. The CDR3 loop is CASSELAGGPPDTQYF. The DNA for the CDR3 is TGTGCCAGCAGTGAACTGGCGGGAGGGCCTCCAGATACGCAGTATTTT.

The V call is TRBV15, the J call TRBJ2-5; D unresolved. CDR1 is LNHNV and CDR2 is YYDKDF in the germline V gene (reference sequence). Trimming took off 8 bases at V and 1 base at J, with 11 bases between the two ends. This CDR3 contains 13 residues. The CDR3 coding sequence is TGTGCCACCGAAAGCGCCCTCCAAGAGACCCAGTACTTC. The encoded protein is CATESALQETQYF.

This clone was seen more than once but under ten times. The chain is built from TRBV25-1 and TRBJ2-7, with TRBD1 identical over 7 bases. The CDR3 sequence is 12 residues long. Germline V gives CDR1 MGHDK, CDR2 SYGVNS. V dropped 5 bases and J dropped 7; count of bases not matched to a gene: 5. Written as DNA, the CDR3 is TGTGCCAGCAGTCTGACAGGGCGGGAGCAGTACTTC. Residues: CASSLTGREQYF.

V usage is TRBV5-5 and J usage is TRBJ2-1, with D maybe TRBD2 (6 bases). The V end was cut by 5 bases, the J end by 6 bases, with 9 bases between. In germline, CDR1 is SGHKS, CDR2 YYEKEE (reference sequence). This CDR3 is 12 amino acids long. CDR3 sequence (DNA): TGTGCCAGCAGGGACTACCTCAATGAGCAGTTCTTC. Translating gives CASRDYLNEQFF.

The rearrangement links TRBV6-6 to TRBJ2-1; D remains ambiguous. Deletions cut 0 bases from V and 6 bases from J, with 12 bases between. From germline, CDR1 is MNHNY and CDR2 SVGAGI (reference sequence). The CDR3 consists of 15 residues. The CDR3 sequence is CASSYSLGPSNEQFF. The CDR3 coding sequence is TGTGCCAGCAGTTACTCTTTAGGGCCCTCCAATGAGCAGTTCTTC.

The chain couples TRBV5-6 to TRBJ2-7; TRBD2 aligns across 12 bases. After removal of 3 bases from V and 2 bases from J, the junction contained 6 bases not matched to a gene. The CDR3 contains 16 residues. Germline CDR1 is SGHDT and CDR2 is YYEEEE. The CDR3 loop is CASSSSSGRAAYEQYF. CDR3 DNA: TGTGCCAGCAGCTCCTCTAGCGGGAGGGCCGCCTACGAGCAGTACTTC.

This clone was recorded once. The V call is TRBV5-1, the J call TRBJ2-2, with TRBD2 as a possible D gene (6 bases). Per the germline V gene, CDR1 is SGHRS and CDR2 is YFSETQ. The CDR3 length is 13 residues. Trimming shortened V by 4 bases and J by 5 bases, and 9 bases separated the two germline ends. CDR3 DNA: TGCGCCAGCAGCGTCGGACTAACCGGGGAGCTGTTTTTT. Encoded protein: CASSVGLTGELFF. Complete variable domain (other parts from reference TRBV5-1 and TRBJ2-2): KAGVTQTPRYLIKTRGQQVTLSCSPISGHRSVSWYQQTPGQGLQFLFEYFSETQRNKGNFPGRFSGRQFSNSRSEMNVSTLELGDSALYLCASSVGLTGELFFGEGSRLTVL.

The gene calls are TRBV9 and TRBJ2-1; D is undetermined. CDR1 and CDR2 (germline): SGDLS, YYNGEE. The CDR3 contains 15 residues. V lost 0 bases to trimming and J lost 3 bases, with 10 bases between them. CDR3 DNA sequence: TGTGCCAGCAGCGTAGGAAGCGAGTTCTACAATGAGCAGTTCTTC. Protein sequence: CASSVGSEFYNEQFF.

This clone was seen only once. The chain combines TRBV7-3 with TRBJ2-1; the D is unclear. CDR1 and CDR2 (germline): SGHTA, FQGTGA. This CDR3 comprises 14 residues. Deletions cut 2 bases from V and 6 bases from J, with 11 bases between. The DNA of the CDR3 is TGTGCCAGCAGCTTAGGTCTAGGTCCCAATGAGCAGTTCTTC. It translates to CASSLGLGPNEQFF. The variable domain in full, with the rest retrieved from reference TRBV7-3 and TRBJ2-1, is GAGVSQTPSNKVTEKGKYVELRCDPISGHTALYWYRQSLGQGPEFLIYFQGTGAADDSGLPNDRFFAVRPEGSVSTLKIQRTERGDSAVYLCASSLGLGPNEQFFGPGTRLTVL.

The sample holds one count of this clone. J is TRBJ2-3 and V is TRBV5-1, with D perhaps TRBD1 (6 bases). The CDR3 totals 14 residues. The germline gives CDR1 SGHRS, CDR2 YFSETQ. The V and J ends lost 3 bases and 5 bases respectively, with 13 bases between them. CDR3 nucleotides: TGCGCCAGCAGCTCCGGACAGAGAAGAGATACGCAGTATTTT. This codes for CASSSGQRRDTQYF.

This clone was detected only once. The chain is built from TRBV5-1 and TRBJ1-3; TRBD1 is a possible D gene (5 bases). The CDR3 covers 19 residues. Germline V lookup: CDR1 SGHRS, CDR2 YFSETQ. V dropped 0 bases and J dropped 0 bases, with 19 bases sitting between them. This chain's CDR3 is CASSLDPGHQGISGNTIYF. CDR3 DNA: TGCGCCAGCAGCTTGGATCCCGGACACCAGGGAATCTCTGGAAACACCATATATTTT. The full variable domain, with the rest looked up from reference TRBV5-1 and TRBJ1-3, is KAGVTQTPRYLIKTRGQQVTLSCSPISGHRSVSWYQQTPGQGLQFLFEYFSETQRNKGNFPGRFSGRQFSNSRSEMNVSTLELGDSALYLCASSLDPGHQGISGNTIYFGEGSWLTVV.

This chain links TRBV6-5 with TRBJ1-1; TRBD1 matches 8 bases. Losses at the gene ends were 4 bases for V and 3 bases for J; bases not matched to a gene: 7. Looked up from germline, CDR1 is MNHEY and CDR2 is SVGAGI. The CDR3 contains 15 residues. Here the CDR3 DNA reads TGTGCCAGCAGTTGGGACAGGAGGGGCGACACTGAAGCTTTCTTT. It encodes CASSWDRRGDTEAFF.

CDR3 in DNA: TGTGCCAGCAGCTCCCAGCATAGCGGGAGGGTCCAAGAGACCCAGTACTTC. Translating gives CASSSQHSGRVQETQYF. The chain links TRBV7-9 to TRBJ2-5; 11 nucleotides agree with TRBD2. The CDR3 extends over 17 amino acids. Germline values: CDR1 SEHNR, CDR2 FQNEAQ (reference sequence). Unmatched junction bases numbered 8, after V lost 4 bases and J lost 1 base.

This rearrangement joins TRBV30 to TRBJ2-7; 8 nucleotides align to TRBD2. The CDR3 loop spans 13 amino acids. The trim removed 4 bases at V and 5 bases at J, leaving 7 bases unmatched. Germline CDR1 GTSNPN, CDR2 SVGIG (reference sequence). The CDR3 loop reads CAWNGLAGDEQYF. DNA of the CDR3: TGTGCCTGGAACGGACTAGCTGGAGACGAGCAGTACTTC.

This clone was recorded only once. J is TRBJ1-1 and V is TRBV7-9, with 8 bases matching TRBD1. The CDR3 sequence is 17 residues long. Per the germline V gene, CDR1 is SEHNR and CDR2 is FQNEAQ (reference sequence). Trimming removed 4 bases from V and 8 bases from J; junction bases left unmatched: 18. The CDR3 here is CASSYRRTGRPNREAFF. The DNA for the CDR3 is TGTGCCAGCAGCTATCGGAGGACAGGGCGACCAAACCGAGAAGCTTTCTTT.

V gene TRBV7-3 combines with J gene TRBJ2-3, with D unclear. V dropped 6 bases and J dropped 0 bases, with 7 bases sitting between them. The CDR3 is 13 amino acids. Germline lookup yields CDR1 SGHTA and CDR2 FQGTGA. CDR3 nucleotides: TGTGCCAGCAGTCCTCCTAGCACAGATACGCAGTATTTT. Protein sequence: CASSPPSTDTQYF.

The chain carries TRBV25-1 and TRBJ2-1; no clear D. Germline CDR1 is MGHDK and CDR2 is SYGVNS. V lost 6 bases and J lost 4, with 19 bases in between. This CDR3 is 16 amino acids long. CDR3: CASRTAVPELYNEQFF. The CDR3 region has the DNA TGTGCCAGCAGGACGGCCGTTCCCGAGCTTTACAATGAGCAGTTCTTC.

The chain uses TRBV9 and TRBJ1-1; a possible D gene is TRBD1 (5 bases). This CDR3 region has 14 residues. V lost 0 bases and J 6 bases, leaving 12 bases between the germline ends. Germline CDR1 reads SGDLS; CDR2 reads YYNGEE. CDR3 nucleotide sequence: TGTGCCAGCAGCGTAGTGGGGGGTGATTCTGAAGCTTTCTTT. This gives the protein CASSVVGGDSEAFF. The full variable domain, rest sourced from reference TRBV9 and TRBJ1-1, is DSGVTQTPKHLITATGQRVTLRCSPRSGDLSVYWYQQSLDQGLQFLIQYYNGEERAKGNILERFSAQQFPDLHSELNLSSLELGDSALYFCASSVVGGDSEAFFGQGTRLTVV.

The genes are TRBV7-6 and TRBJ2-1; 10 bases match TRBD2. The length of the CDR3 is 17 residues. The V gene end was trimmed by 1 base and the J gene end by 4 bases; junction bases not matched to a gene: 7. Germline CDR1 and CDR2: SGHVS and FNYEAQ. CDR3 residues: CASSLGLAGEKYNEQFF. CDR3 bases: TGTGCCAGCAGCTTAGGGCTAGCGGGAGAGAAATACAATGAGCAGTTCTTC.

The chain joins TRBV19 to TRBJ2-1; D might be TRBD1 (6 bases). Deletions cut 3 bases from V and 3 bases from J, with 12 bases between. CDR3 size: 15 residues. The germline V gene encodes CDR1 LNHDA and CDR2 SQIVND (reference sequence). The CDR3 DNA reads as TGTGCCAGTAGTATGTCCACAGGGATCTACAATGAGCAGTTCTTC. It yields the protein CASSMSTGIYNEQFF.

The rearrangement joins TRBV27 to TRBJ2-7, with a possible D match to TRBD2 (6 bases). The CDR3 sequence is 12 residues long. The V and J ends lost 5 bases and 7 bases respectively, with 12 bases between them. Germline lookup yields CDR1 MNHEY and CDR2 SMNVEV (reference sequence). The CDR3 coding sequence is TGTGCCAGCAGTCCCCTTCGGGGGGAGCAGTACTTC. Translation: CASSPLRGEQYF.

This chain uses TRBV15 with TRBJ2-7; 8 bases line up with TRBD2. The germline gives CDR1 LNHNV, CDR2 YYDKDF (reference sequence). The CDR3 is made up of 15 amino acids. J lost 0 bases, V lost 1 base, and 2 bases had no gene match. CDR3 protein: CATSRASGPSYEQYF. The CDR3 DNA sequence: TGTGCCACCAGCAGAGCTAGCGGGCCCTCCTACGAGCAGTACTTC.

This rearrangement joins TRBV28 to TRBJ2-2; possible D gene TRBD1, 6 bases. Germline CDR1 reads MDHEN; CDR2 reads SYDVKM. Trimming stripped 5 bases from V and 7 bases from J, with 14 bases between. CDR3 size: 14 residues. The CDR3 sequence: CASSKGVLGGELFF. CDR3 nucleotides: TGTGCCAGCAGTAAGGGGGTTCTAGGCGGGGAGCTGTTTTTT.

The CDR3 protein is CASSFGSLYNEQFF. The CDR3 DNA reads as TGTGCCAGCAGTTTTGGTAGTCTCTACAATGAGCAGTTCTTC. The chain employs TRBV27 and TRBJ2-1; D is unclear. Germline V gene data show CDR1 as MNHEY and CDR2 as SMNVEV (reference sequence). CDR3 size: 14 residues. The germline V and J ends were trimmed by 3 bases and 3 bases, with 9 bases remaining between them.

The chain employs TRBV9 and TRBJ2-6; a possible D gene is TRBD1 (6 bases). Germline CDR1 is SGDLS and CDR2 is YYNGEE. This CDR3 spans 16 amino acids. The germline V and J ends were trimmed by 2 bases and 4 bases, with 13 bases remaining between them. The CDR3, as DNA: TGTGCCAGCAGCGTTCTTAAGGGGGAAGGGGCCAACGTCCTGACTTTC. Its translation: CASSVLKGEGANVLTF.

V is TRBV5-1 and J is TRBJ2-1, with 10 bases identical to TRBD2. Germline CDR1 reads SGHRS; CDR2 reads YFSETQ. This CDR3 has 16 amino acids. Trimming cost V 4 bases and J 3 bases; bases outside gene matches: 7. The CDR3 sequence: CASSAPGTSVYNEQFF. In DNA form, the CDR3 reads TGCGCCAGCAGCGCCCCCGGGACTAGCGTCTACAATGAGCAGTTCTTC.

The chain is built from TRBV13 and TRBJ1-2, with D hard to call. The CDR3 is made up of 14 amino acids. Germline CDR1 reads PRHDT; CDR2 reads FYEKMQ (reference sequence). V was cut by 2 bases and J by 5 bases, with 12 bases left in between. DNA for the CDR3: TGTGCCAGCAGCTTACCCGAGGTGGAATATGGCTACACCTTC. Protein product: CASSLPEVEYGYTF. The full variable domain, rest sourced from reference TRBV13 and TRBJ1-2, is AAGVIQSPRHLIKEKRETATLKCYPIPRHDTVYWYQQGPGQDPQFLISFYEKMQSDKGSIPDRFSAQQFSDYHSELNMSSLELGDSALYFCASSLPEVEYGYTFGSGTRLTVV.